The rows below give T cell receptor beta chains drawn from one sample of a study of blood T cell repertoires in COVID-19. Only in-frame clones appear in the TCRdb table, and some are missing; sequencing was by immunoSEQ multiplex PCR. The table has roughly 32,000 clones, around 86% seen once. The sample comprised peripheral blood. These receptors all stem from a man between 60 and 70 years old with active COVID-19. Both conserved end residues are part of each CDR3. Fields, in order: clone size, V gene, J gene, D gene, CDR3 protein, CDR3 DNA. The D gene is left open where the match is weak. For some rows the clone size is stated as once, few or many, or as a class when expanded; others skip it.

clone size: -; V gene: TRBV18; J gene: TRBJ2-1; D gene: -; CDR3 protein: CASSPTGVGVGYNEQFF; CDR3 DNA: TGTGCCAGCTCACCGACAGGCGTGGGAGTTGGCTACAATGAGCAGTTCTTC
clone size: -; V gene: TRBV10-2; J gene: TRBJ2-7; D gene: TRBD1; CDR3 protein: CASRQGDYEQYF; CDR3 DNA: TGCGCCAGCAGACAGGGGGACTACGAGCAGTACTTC
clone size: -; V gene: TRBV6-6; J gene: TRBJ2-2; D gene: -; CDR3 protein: CASRTVNTGELFF; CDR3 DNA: TGTGCCAGCAGGACAGTTAACACCGGGGAGCTGTTTTTT
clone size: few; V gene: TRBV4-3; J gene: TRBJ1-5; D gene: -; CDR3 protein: CASSQEYGNNQPQHF; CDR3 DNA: TGCGCCAGCAGCCAAGAATACGGGAACAATCAGCCCCAGCATTTT
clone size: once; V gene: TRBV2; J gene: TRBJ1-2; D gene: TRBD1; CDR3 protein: CASSGAPGQGPSYGYTF; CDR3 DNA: TGTGCCAGCAGTGGTGCACCGGGACAGGGGCCCAGCTATGGCTACACCTTC
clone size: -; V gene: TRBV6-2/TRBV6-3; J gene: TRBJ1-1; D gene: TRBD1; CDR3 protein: CASSYSTIQGADTEAFF; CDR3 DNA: TGTGCCAGCAGTTACTCCACCATACAGGGGGCGGACACTGAAGCTTTCTTT
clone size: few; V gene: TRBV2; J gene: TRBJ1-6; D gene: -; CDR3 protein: CASSIPLRGRSSPLHF; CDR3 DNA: TGTGCCAGCAGCATCCCCCTCAGGGGAAGGAGTTCACCCCTCCACTTT
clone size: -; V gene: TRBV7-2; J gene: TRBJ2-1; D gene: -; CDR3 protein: CASSLAGGFSYNEQFF; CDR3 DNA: TGTGCCAGCAGCTTAGCGGGGGGTTTCTCCTACAATGAGCAGTTCTTC
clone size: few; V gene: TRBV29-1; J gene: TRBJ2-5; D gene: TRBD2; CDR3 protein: CSVGTSGISGETQYF; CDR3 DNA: TGCAGCGTCGGGACTAGCGGGATCTCGGGAGAGACCCAGTACTTC
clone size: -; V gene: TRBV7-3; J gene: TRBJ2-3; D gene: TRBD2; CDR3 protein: CASSLILAAGTDTQYF; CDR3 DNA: TGTGCCAGCAGCTTAATACTAGCGGCCGGCACAGATACGCAGTATTTT
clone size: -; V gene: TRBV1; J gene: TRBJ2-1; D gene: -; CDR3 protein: CTSSQDLGPAGGRGNEQFF; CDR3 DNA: TGCACCAGCAGCCAAGATCTTGGGCCTGCTGGCGGGAGGGGTAATGAGCAGTTCTTC
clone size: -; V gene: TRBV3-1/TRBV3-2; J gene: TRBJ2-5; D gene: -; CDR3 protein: CASSQDLVLMQTQYF; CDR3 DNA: TGTGCCAGCAGCCAAGATCTCGTCCTAATGCAGACCCAGTACTTC
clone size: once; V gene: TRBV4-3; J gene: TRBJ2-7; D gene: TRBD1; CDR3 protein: CASSQNRGSYEQYF; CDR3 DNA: TGCGCCAGCAGCCAGAACAGGGGATCCTACGAGCAGTACTTC
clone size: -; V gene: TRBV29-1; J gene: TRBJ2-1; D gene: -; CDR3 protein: CSARDFLYNEQFF; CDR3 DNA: TGCAGCGCCAGGGACTTTCTATACAATGAGCAGTTCTTC
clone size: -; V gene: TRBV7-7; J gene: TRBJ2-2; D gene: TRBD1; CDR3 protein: CASSSQGAGELFF; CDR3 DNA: TGTGCCAGCAGCAGTCAGGGGGCCGGGGAGCTGTTTTTT
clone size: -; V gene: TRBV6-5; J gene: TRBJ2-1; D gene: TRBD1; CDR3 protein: CASRAGQGDEQFF; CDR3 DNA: TGTGCCAGCAGGGCGGGACAGGGGGATGAGCAGTTCTTC
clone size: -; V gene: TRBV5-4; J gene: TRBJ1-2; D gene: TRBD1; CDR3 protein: CASSLEQGARGYTF; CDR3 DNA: TGTGCCAGCAGCTTGGAACAGGGGGCGCGAGGCTACACCTTC
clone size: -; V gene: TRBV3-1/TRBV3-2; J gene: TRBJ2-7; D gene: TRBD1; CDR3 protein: CASSRQGSYEQYF; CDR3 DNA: TGTGCCAGCAGTCGACAGGGATCCTACGAGCAGTACTTC
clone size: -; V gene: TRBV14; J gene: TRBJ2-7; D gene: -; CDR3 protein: CASSWPGRGIWEQYF; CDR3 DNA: TGTGCCAGCAGCTGGCCGGGCAGGGGTATTTGGGAGCAGTACTTC
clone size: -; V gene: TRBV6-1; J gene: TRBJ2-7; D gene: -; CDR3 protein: CASSEASLYEQYF; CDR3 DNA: TGTGCCAGCAGTGAAGCCTCCCTCTACGAGCAGTACTTC
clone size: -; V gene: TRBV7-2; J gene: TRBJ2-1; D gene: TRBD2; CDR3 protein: CASRMGGGSGNEQFF; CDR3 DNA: TGTGCCAGCAGGATGGGTGGCGGGAGTGGTAATGAGCAGTTCTTC
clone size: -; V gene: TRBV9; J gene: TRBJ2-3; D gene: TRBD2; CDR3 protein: CASSPRLARGSDTQYF; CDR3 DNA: TGTGCCAGCAGCCCCCGACTAGCCCGGGGTTCAGATACGCAGTATTTT
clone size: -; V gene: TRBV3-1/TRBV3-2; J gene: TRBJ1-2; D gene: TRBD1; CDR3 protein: CASSKDRRPYGYTF; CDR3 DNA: TGTGCCAGCAGCAAGGACAGGCGACCTTATGGCTACACCTTC
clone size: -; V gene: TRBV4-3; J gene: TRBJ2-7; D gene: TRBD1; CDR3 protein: CASSQDYGTGLPYEQYF; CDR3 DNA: TGCGCCAGCAGCCAAGATTATGGGACAGGCCTGCCCTACGAGCAGTACTTC
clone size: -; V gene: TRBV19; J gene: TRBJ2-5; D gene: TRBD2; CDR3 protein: CASSSRVGTSGRLQETQYF; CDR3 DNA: TGTGCCAGTAGTTCCCGTGTGGGTACTAGCGGACGCCTACAAGAGACCCAGTACTTC
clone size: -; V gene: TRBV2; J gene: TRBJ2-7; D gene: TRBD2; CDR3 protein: CASTTLRGLAGSEQYF; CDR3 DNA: TGTGCCAGCACTACCCTCAGAGGTCTAGCGGGATCCGAGCAGTACTTC
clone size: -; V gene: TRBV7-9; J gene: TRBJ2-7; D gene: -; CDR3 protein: CASSFGTAPYEQYF; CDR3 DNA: TGTGCCAGCAGCTTCGGGACTGCCCCCTACGAGCAGTACTTC
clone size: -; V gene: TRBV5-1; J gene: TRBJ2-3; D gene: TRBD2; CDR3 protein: CASSLRARSAGTTDTQYF; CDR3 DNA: TGCGCCAGCAGCTTGAGGGCTAGATCAGCGGGGACTACAGATACGCAGTATTTT
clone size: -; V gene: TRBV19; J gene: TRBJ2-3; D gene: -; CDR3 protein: CASSSSGVSTDTQYF; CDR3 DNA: TGTGCCAGTAGTAGTTCGGGAGTTAGCACAGATACGCAGTATTTT
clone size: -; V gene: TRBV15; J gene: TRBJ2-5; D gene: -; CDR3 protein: CATSRERLETQYF; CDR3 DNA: TGTGCCACCAGCAGAGAGAGGCTAGAGACCCAGTACTTC
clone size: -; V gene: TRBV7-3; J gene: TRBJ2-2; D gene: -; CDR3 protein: CASSLNLGASGELFF; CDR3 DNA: TGTGCCAGCAGCTTAAATCTGGGGGCGAGCGGGGAGCTGTTTTTT
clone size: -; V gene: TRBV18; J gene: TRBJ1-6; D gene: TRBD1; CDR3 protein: CASSRTGVTYNSPLHF; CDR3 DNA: TGTGCCAGCTCACGGACAGGAGTCACCTATAATTCACCCCTCCACTTT
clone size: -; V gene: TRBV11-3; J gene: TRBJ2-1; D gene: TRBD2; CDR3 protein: CASSLRPTSGGQFF; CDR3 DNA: TGTGCCAGCAGCTTAAGGCCTACTAGCGGGGGGCAGTTCTTC
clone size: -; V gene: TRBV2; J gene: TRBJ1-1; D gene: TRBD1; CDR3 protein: CASMRTGLATEAFF; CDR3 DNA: TGTGCCAGCATGAGGACAGGGTTGGCCACTGAAGCTTTCTTT
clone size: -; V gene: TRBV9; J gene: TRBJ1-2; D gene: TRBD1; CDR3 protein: CASSAGQTYGYTF; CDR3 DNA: TGTGCCAGCAGCGCGGGACAGACCTATGGCTACACCTTC
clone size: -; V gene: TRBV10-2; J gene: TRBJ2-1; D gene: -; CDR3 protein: CASTARAESSYNEQFF; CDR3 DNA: TGCGCCAGCACTGCGCGGGCGGAGAGCTCCTACAATGAGCAGTTCTTC
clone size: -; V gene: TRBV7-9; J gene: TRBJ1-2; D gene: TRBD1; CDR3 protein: CASSHRDRPHGYTF; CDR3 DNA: TGTGCCAGCAGCCACCGGGACAGGCCCCACGGCTACACCTTC
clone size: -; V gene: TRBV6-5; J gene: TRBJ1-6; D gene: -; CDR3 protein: CASSTTRRVSPLHF; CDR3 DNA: TGTGCCAGCAGTACCACACGGAGGGTTTCACCCCTCCACTTT
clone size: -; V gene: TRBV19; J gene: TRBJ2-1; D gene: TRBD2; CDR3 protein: CAVGVREGRGYNEQFF; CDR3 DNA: TGTGCCGTCGGAGTACGGGAGGGCCGTGGGTACAATGAGCAGTTCTTC
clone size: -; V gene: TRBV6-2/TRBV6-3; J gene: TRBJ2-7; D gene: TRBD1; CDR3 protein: CASSYTGGASHEQYF; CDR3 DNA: TGTGCCAGCAGTTATACAGGGGGCGCGTCCCACGAGCAGTACTTC
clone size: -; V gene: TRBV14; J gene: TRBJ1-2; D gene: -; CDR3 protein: CASSQVRKTGGYTF; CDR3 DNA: TGTGCCAGCAGCCAAGTTCGGAAGACAGGAGGCTACACCTTC
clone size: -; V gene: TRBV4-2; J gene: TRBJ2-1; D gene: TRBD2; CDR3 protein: CASSQDPGAGGEVF; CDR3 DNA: TGTGCCAGCAGCCAAGACCCTGGGGCGGGAGGCGAGGTCTTC
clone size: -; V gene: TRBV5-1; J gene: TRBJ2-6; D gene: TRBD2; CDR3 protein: CASSLALAGGFTGANVLTF; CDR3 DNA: TGCGCCAGCAGCTTGGCGCTAGCGGGAGGATTTACTGGGGCCAACGTCCTGACTTTC
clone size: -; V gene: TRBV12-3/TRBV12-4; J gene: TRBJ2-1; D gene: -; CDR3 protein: CASSLTRNEQFF; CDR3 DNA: TGTGCCAGCAGTTTAACGCGCAATGAGCAGTTCTTC
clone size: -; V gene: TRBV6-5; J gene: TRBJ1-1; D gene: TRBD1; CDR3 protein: CASTHDRGLSEAFF; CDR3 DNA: TGTGCCAGCACTCACGACAGGGGGCTTTCTGAAGCTTTCTTT
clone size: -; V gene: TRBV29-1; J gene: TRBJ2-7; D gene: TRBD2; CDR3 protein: CSVGGGLAGYEQYF; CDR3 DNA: TGCAGCGTTGGGGGGGGACTAGCGGGCTACGAGCAGTACTTC
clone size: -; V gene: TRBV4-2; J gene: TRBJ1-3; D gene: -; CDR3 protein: CASSQAGVGGAGNTIYF; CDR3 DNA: TGTGCCAGCAGCCAAGCGGGGGTGGGGGGAGCGGGAAACACCATATATTTT
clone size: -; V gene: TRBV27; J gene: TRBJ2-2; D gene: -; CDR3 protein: CASSLWPGDTGELFF; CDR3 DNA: TGTGCCAGCAGTTTATGGCCAGGGGACACCGGGGAGCTGTTTTTT
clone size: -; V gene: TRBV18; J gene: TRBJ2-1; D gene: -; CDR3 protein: CASSGEDNEQFF; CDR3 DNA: TGTGCCAGCTCGGGAGAAGACAATGAGCAGTTCTTC
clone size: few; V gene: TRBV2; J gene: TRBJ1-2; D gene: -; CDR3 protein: CASSVQLNYGYTF; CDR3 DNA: TGTGCCAGCAGTGTACAGCTTAACTATGGCTACACCTTC
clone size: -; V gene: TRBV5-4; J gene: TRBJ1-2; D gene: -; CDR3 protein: CASSSNPPGRDGYTF; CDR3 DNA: TGTGCCAGCAGCTCCAACCCTCCTGGCAGGGATGGCTACACCTTC
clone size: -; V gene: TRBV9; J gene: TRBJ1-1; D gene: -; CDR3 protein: CASSVAGEGTEAFF; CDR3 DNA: TGTGCCAGCAGCGTAGCAGGGGAGGGCACTGAAGCTTTCTTT
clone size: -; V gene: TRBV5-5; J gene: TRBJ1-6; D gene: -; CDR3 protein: CASSLVTGSSSPLHF; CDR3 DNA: TGTGCCAGCAGCTTGGTAACCGGTTCGAGTTCACCCCTCCACTTT